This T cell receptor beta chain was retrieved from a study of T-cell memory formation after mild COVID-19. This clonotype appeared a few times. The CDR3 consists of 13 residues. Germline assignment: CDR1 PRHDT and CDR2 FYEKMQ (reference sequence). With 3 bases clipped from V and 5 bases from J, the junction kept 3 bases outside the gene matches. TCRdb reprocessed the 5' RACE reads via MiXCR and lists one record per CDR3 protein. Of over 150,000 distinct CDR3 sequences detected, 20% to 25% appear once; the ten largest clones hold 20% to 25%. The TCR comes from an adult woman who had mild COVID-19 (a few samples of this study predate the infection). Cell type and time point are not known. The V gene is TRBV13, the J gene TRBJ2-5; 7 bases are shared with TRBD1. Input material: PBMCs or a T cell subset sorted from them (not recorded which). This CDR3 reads CASSLDRLETQYF. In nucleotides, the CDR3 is TGTGCCAGCAGCTTGGACAGGCTGGAGACCCAGTACTTC.